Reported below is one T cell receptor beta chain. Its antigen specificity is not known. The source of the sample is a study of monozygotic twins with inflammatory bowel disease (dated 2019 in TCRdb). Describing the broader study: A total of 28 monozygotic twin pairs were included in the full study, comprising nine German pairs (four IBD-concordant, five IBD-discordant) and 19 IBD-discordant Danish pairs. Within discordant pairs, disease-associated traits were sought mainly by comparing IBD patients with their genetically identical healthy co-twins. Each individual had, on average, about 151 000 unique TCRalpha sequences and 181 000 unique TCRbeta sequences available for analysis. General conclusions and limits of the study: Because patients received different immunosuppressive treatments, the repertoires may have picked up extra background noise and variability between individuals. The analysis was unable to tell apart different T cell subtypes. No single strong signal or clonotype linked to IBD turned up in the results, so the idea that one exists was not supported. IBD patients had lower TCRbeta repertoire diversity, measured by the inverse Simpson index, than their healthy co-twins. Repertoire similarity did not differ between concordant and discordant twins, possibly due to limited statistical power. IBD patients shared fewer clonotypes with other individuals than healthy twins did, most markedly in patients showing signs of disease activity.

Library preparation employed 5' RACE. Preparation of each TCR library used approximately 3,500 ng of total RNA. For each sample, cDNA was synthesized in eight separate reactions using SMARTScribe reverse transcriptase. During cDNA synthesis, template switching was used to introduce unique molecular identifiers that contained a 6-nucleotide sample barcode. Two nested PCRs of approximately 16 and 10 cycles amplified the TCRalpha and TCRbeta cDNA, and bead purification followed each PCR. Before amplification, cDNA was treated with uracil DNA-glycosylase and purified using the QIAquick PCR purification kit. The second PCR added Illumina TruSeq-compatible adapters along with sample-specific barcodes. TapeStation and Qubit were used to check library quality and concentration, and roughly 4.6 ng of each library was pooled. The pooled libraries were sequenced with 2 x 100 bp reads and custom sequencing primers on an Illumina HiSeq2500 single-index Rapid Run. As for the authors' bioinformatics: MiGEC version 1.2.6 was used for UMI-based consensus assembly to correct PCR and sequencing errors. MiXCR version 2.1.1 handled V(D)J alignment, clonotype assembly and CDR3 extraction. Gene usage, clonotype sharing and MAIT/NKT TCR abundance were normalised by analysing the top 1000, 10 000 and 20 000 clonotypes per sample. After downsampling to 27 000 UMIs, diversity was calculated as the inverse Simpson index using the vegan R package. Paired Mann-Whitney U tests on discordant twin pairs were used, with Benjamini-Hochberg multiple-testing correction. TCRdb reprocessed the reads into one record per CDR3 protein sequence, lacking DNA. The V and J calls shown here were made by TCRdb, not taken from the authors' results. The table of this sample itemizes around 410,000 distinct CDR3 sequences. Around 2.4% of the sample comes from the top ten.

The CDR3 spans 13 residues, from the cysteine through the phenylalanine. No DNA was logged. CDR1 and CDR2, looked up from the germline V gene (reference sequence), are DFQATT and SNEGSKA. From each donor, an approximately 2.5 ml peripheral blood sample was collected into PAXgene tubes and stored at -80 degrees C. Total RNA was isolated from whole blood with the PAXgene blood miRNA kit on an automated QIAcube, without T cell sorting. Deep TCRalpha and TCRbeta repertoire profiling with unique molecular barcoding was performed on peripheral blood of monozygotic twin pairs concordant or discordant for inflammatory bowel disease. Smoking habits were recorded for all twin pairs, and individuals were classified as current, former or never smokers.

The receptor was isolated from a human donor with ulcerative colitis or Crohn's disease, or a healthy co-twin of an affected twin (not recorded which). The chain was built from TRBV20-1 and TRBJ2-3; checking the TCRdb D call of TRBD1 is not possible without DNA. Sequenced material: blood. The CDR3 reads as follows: CSALGISGNTQYF.